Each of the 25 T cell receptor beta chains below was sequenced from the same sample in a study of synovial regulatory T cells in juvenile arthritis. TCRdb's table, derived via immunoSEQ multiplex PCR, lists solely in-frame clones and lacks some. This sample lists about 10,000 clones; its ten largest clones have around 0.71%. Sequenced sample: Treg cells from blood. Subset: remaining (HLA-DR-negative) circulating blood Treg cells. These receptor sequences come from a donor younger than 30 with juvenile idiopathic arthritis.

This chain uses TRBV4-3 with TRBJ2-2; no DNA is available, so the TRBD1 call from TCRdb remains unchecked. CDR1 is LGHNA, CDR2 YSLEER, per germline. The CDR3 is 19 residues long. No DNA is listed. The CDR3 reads CASSPSKLPGQGGTGELFF.

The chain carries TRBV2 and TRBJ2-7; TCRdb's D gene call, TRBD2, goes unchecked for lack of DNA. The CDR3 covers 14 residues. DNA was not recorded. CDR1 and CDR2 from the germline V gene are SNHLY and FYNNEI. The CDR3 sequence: CASVGVMGSYEQYF.

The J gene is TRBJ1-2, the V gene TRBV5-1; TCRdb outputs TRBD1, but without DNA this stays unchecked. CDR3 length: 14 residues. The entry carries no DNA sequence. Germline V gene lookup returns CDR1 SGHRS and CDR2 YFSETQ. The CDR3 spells CASSWDGDRSGYTF.

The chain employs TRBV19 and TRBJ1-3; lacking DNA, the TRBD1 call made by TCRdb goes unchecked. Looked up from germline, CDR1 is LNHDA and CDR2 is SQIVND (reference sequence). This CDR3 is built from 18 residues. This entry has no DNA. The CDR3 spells CASNSRSPRGRSGNTIYF.

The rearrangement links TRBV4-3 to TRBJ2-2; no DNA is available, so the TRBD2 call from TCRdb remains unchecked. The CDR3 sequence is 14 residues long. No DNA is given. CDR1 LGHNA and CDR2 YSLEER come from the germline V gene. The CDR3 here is CASSLVAGTGELFF.

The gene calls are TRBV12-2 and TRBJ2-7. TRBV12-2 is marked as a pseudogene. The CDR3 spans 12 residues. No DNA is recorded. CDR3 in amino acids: CASRPGAYEQYF.

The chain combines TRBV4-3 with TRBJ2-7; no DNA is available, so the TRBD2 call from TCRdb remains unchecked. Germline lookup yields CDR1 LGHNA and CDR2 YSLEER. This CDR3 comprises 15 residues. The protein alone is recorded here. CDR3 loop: CASSQGGTRTYEQYF.

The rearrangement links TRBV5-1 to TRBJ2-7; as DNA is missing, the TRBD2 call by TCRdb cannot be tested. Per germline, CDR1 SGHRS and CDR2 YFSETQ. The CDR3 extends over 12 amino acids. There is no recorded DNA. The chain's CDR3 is CASSPRGYEQYF.

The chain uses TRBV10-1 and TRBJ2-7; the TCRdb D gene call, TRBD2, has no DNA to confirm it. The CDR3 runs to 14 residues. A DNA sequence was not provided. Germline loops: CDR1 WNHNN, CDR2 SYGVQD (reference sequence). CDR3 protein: CASRVAGRSYEQYF.

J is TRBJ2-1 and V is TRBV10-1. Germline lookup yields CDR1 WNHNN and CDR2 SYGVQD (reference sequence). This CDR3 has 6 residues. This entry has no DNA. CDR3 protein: CASKFF.

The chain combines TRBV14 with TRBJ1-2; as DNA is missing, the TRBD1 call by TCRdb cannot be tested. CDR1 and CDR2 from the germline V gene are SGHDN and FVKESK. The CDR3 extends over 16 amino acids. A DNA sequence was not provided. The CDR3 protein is CASSPNFRDRAGGYTF.

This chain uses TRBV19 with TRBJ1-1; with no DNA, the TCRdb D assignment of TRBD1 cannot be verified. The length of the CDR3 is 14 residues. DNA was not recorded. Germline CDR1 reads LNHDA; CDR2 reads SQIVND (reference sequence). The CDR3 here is CASSIRRQTTEAFF. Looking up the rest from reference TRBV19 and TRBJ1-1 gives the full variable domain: DGGITQSPKYLFRKEGQNVTLSCEQNLNHDAMYWYRQDPGQGLRLIYYSQIVNDFQKGDIAEGYSVSREKKESFPLTVTSAQKNPTAFYLCASSIRRQTTEAFFGQGTRLTVV.

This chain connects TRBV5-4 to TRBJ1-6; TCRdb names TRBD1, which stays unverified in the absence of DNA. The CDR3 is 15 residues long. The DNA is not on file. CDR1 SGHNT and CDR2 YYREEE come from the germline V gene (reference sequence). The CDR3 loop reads CASTPGGQGVSPLHF.

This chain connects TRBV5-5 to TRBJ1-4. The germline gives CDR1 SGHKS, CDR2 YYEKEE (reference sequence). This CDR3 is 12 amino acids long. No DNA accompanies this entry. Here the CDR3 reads CASSLGGEKLFF. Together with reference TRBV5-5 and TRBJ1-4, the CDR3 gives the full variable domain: DAGVTQSPTHLIKTRGQQVTLRCSPISGHKSVSWYQQVLGQGPQFIFQYYEKEERGRGNFPDRFSARQFPNYSSELNVNALLLGDSALYLCASSLGGEKLFFGSGTQLSVL.

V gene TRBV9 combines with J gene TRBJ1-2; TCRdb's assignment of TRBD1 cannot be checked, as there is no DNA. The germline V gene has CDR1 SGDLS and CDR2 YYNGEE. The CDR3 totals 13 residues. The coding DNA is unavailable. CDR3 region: CASSQTGGGGYTF.

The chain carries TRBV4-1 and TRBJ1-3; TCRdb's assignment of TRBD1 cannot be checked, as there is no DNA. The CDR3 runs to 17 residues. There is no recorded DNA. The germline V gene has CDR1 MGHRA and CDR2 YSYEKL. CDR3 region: CASSQDAGLVAGNTIYF.

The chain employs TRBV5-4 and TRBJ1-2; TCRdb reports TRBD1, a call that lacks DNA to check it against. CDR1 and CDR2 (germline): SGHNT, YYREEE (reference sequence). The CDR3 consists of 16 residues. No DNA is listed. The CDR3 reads CASSLGNRVGGYGYTF.

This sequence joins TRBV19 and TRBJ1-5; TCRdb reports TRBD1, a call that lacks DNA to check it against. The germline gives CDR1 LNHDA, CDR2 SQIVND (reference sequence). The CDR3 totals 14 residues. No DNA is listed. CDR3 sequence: CASKAFRGNQPQHF.

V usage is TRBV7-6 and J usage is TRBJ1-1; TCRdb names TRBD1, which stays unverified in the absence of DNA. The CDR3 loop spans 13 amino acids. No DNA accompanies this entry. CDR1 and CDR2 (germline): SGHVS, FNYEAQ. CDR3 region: CASSSLGGGEAFF.

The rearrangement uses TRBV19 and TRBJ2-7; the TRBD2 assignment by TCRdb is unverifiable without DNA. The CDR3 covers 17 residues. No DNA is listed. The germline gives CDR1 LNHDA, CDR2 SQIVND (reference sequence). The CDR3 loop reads CASSRSGTSGAYYEQYF.

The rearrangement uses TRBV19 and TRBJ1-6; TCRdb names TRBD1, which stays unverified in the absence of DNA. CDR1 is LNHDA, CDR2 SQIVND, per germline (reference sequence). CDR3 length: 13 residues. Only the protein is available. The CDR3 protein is CGTGFGNNSPLHF.

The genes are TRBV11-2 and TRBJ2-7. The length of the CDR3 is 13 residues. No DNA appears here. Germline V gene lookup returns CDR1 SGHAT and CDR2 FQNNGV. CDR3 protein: CASSLAPSAEQYF.

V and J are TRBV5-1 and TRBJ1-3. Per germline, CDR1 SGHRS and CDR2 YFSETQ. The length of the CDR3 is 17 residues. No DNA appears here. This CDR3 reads CASSLAPTGTGGNTIYF.

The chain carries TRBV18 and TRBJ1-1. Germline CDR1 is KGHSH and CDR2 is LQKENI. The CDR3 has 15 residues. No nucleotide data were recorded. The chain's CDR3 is CASSPGVQLNTEAFF.

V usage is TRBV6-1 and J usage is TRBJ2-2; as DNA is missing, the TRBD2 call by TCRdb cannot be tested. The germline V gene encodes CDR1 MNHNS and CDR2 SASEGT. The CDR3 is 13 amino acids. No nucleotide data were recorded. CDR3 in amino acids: CASSEVVTGELFF.